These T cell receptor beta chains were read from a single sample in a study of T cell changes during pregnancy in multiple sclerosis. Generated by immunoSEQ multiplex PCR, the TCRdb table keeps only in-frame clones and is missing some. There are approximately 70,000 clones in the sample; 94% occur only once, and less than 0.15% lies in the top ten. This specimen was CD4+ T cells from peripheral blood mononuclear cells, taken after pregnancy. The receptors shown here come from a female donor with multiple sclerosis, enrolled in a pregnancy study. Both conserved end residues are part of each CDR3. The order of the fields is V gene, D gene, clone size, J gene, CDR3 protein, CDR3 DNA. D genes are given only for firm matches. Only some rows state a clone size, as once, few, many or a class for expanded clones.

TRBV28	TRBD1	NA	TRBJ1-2	CASKRRDRVSSGYTF	TGTGCCAGCAAGCGCCGGGACAGGGTTTCAAGTGGCTACACCTTC
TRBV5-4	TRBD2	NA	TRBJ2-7	CASSLTGLAGYEQYF	TGTGCCAGCAGCTTAACGGGACTAGCGGGTTACGAGCAGTACTTC
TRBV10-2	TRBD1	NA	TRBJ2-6	CASSAPGQGVSGANVLTF	TGCGCCAGCAGTGCACCGGGACAGGGGGTCTCTGGGGCCAACGTCCTGACTTTC
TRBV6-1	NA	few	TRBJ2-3	CASSVVPRDTQYF	TGTGCCAGCAGTGTTGTCCCTAGAGATACGCAGTATTTT
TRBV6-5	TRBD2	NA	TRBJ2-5	CASSLTSGRATETQYF	TGTGCCAGCAGTTTAACTAGCGGGAGGGCCACAGAGACCCAGTACTTC
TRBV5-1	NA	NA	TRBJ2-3	CASSLVGAEPDTQYF	TGCGCCAGCAGCTTGGTGGGAGCCGAACCAGATACGCAGTATTTT
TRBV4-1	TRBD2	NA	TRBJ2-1	CASSPMGEGQHNEQFF	TGCGCCAGCAGCCCCATGGGGGAGGGCCAACACAATGAGCAGTTCTTC
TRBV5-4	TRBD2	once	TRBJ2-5	CASSLVGGRETQYF	TGTGCCAGCAGCTTGGTAGGCGGGAGGGAGACCCAGTACTTC
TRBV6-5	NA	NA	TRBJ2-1	CASSYGTDYYNEQFF	TGTGCCAGCAGTTACGGGACTGACTACTACAATGAGCAGTTCTTC
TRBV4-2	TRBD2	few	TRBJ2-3	CASSQDKRTSGRVVPDTQYF	TGTGCCAGCAGCCAAGATAAGCGGACTAGCGGGAGGGTAGTACCGGATACGCAGTATTTT
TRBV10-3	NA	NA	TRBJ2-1	CAISDSAGSGEQFF	TGTGCCATCAGTGACTCCGCCGGGTCCGGTGAGCAGTTCTTC
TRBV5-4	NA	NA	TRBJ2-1	CASSPAGGAGGNEQFF	TGTGCCAGCAGCCCCGCCGGGGGAGCGGGCGGGAATGAGCAGTTCTTC
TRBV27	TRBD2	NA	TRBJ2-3	CASSFPGLAYDTQYF	TGTGCCAGCAGTTTCCCCGGACTAGCGTACGATACGCAGTATTTT
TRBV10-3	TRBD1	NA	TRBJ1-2	CAIGERTGNYGYTF	TGTGCCATCGGGGAAAGGACAGGGAACTATGGCTACACCTTC
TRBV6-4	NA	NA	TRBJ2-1	CASSDTTATYNEQFF	TGTGCCAGCAGTGACACTACCGCAACCTACAATGAGCAGTTCTTC
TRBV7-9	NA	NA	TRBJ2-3	CASSLTGSTDTQYF	TGTGCCAGCAGCTTAACCGGGAGCACAGATACGCAGTATTTT
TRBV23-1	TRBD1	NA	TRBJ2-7	CASSQPTGTENYEQYF	TGCGCCAGCAGTCAGCCCACCGGGACAGAAAACTACGAGCAGTACTTC
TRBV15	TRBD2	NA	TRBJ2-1	CATSGGLAASNEQFF	TGTGCCACCAGCGGGGGACTAGCGGCCTCCAATGAGCAGTTCTTC
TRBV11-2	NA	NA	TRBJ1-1	CASSHSDSLTEAFF	TGTGCCAGCAGCCATTCGGACAGTTTGACTGAAGCTTTCTTT
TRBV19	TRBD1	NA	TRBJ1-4	CASSILGTVVEKLFF	TGTGCCAGTAGTATACTCGGGACAGTGGTGGAAAAACTGTTTTTT
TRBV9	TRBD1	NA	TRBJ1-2	CAGSTRTGSVYGYTF	TGTGCCGGCAGCACGCGGACAGGGTCCGTTTATGGCTACACCTTC
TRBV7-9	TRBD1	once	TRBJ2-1	CASSRTGTGPYNEQFF	TGTGCCAGCAGCCGTACCGGGACAGGACCCTACAATGAGCAGTTCTTC
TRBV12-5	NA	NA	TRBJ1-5	CASGSNNQPQHF	TGTGCTAGTGGTTCAAACAATCAGCCCCAGCATTTT
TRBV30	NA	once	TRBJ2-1	CARTAGPYNEQFF	TGTGCCCGGACAGCGGGACCCTACAATGAGCAGTTCTTC
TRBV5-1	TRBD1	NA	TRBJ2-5	CASSLAGTGLNTQYF	TGCGCCAGCAGCTTGGCCGGGACAGGCCTCAATACTCAGTACTTC
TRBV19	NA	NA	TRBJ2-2	CASSPTGTGELFF	TGTGCCAGTAGTCCCACAGGGACCGGGGAGCTGTTTTTT
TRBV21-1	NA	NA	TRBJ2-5	CASSKLNSQTRFQETQYF	TGTGCCAGCAGCAAGCTTAACTCCCAAACTAGATTCCAAGAGACCCAGTACTTC
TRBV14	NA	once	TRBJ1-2	CASSRNPPTRAGYYGYTF	TGTGCCAGCAGCCGTAACCCGCCCACTCGGGCAGGGTACTATGGCTACACCTTC
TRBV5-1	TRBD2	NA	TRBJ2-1	CASSPLGGRASYNEQFF	TGCGCCAGCAGCCCACTGGGCGGGAGGGCCTCCTACAATGAGCAGTTCTTC
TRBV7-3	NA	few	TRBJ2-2	CASSVGGTGELFF	TGTGCCAGCAGCGTAGGAGGGACCGGGGAGCTGTTTTTT
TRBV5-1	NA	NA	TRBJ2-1	CASSNGGGLYNEQFF	TGCGCCAGCAGCAACGGAGGAGGCCTTTACAATGAGCAGTTCTTC
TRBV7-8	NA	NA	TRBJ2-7	CASSLAGGQATGF	TGTGCCAGCAGCTTAGCTGGGGGCCAGGCGACCGGCTTC
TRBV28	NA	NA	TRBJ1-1	CASSTPRGGGYEAFF	TGTGCCAGCAGCACCCCACGGGGAGGGGGGTATGAAGCTTTCTTT
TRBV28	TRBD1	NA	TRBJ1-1	CASNSRQGQAFF	TGTGCCAGCAACTCTCGACAGGGGCAAGCTTTCTTT
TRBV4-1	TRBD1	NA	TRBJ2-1	CASSQRNRDRYYNEQFF	TGCGCCAGCAGCCAAAGGAACCGGGACAGGTACTACAATGAGCAGTTCTTC
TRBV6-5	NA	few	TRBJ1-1	CASTQGSAEAFF	TGTGCCAGCACCCAGGGCTCCGCTGAAGCTTTCTTT
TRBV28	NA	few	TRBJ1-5	CASRSGVQPQHF	TGTGCCAGCAGGTCAGGGGTGCAGCCCCAGCATTTT
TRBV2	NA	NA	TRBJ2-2	CASSEVRGGAGELFF	TGTGCCAGCAGTGAAGTCAGGGGTGGGGCCGGGGAGCTGTTTTTT
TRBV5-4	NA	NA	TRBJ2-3	CASSLVPTGVTDTQYF	TGTGCCAGCAGCTTGGTCCCGACGGGGGTAACAGATACGCAGTATTTT
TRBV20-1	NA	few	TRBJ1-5	CSARVTSQHF	TGCAGTGCTAGAGTCACAAGCCAGCATTTT
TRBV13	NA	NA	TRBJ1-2	CASSLSPQIGYTF	TGTGCCAGCAGCTTATCCCCCCAAATCGGCTACACCTTC
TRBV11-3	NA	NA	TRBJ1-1	CASSFTGNTEAFF	TGTGCCAGCAGCTTTACAGGTAACACTGAAGCTTTCTTT
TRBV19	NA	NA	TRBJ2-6	CASIGGALSGANVLTF	TGTGCCAGTATTGGCGGGGCACTCTCTGGGGCCAACGTCCTGACTTTC
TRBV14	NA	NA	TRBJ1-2	CASSHLGIPYGYTF	TGTGCCAGCAGCCACCTCGGGATTCCCTATGGCTACACCTTC
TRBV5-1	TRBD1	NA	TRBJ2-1	CASKQGSRSYNEQFF	TGCGCCAGCAAACAGGGGTCTAGGTCTTACAATGAGCAGTTCTTC